The source of this TCR beta chain is a study of vaccination and CD4 T cells after COVID-19 (dated by TCRdb to between 2022 and 2023). As for the study more broadly: Convalescent patients had a positive SARS-CoV-2 result on nasal swab PCR, and of these patients, several had mild disease and one had severe disease. In the convalescent cohort there were six males and four females, among whom were two Hispanic individuals, seven Caucasians, two Asians and one multiracial person. Post-vaccine blood samples were taken a median of about 72 days after the second vaccine dose, with a range of 14 to 241 days. The spike-specific CD4+ TCR repertoire was compared before and after mRNA vaccination in ten to eleven COVID-19 convalescent patients and a few infection-naive healthy vaccine recipients. Two doses of either the Pfizer-BioNTech BNT162b2 vaccine (n=8) or the Moderna mRNA-1273 vaccine (n=2) were administered to participants. Post-COVID blood samples were collected from convalescent patients a median of approximately 100 days after diagnosis, with a range of roughly 30 to 170 days. The cultures were stimulated with overlapping spike peptide pools from SARS-CoV-2 and from the common cold coronaviruses HCoV-NL63, HCoV-OC43 and HCoV-229E. As controls, cultures received a CEFX viral epitope pool (the positive control), an HIV-1 Nef peptide pool (the negative control), or no peptide at all. Study-level results and caveats: The median count of SARS-CoV-2-reactive clonotypes went up from some 23 after infection to a few dozen after vaccination, although the change was not significant. Of the vaccine-specific clones in convalescent patients, 304 of 307, or nearly all, reacted only to SARS-CoV-2 spike and did not cross-react with common cold coronaviruses. The number of convalescent patients in the study was relatively small, and the study did not examine early timepoints following natural infection. Among convalescent patients, a median roughly 90% of the SARS-CoV-2-reactive clones seen after vaccination appeared only after vaccination, which suggests priming specific to the vaccine.

Concerning this clonotype: This receptor's antigen is unknown. Per-nucleotide qualities are absent, and no much larger clonotype sits a single base away.

The library was generated by PCR. DNA from cultured CD4+ T cells was subjected to TCR sequencing with the Oncomine TCR Beta short-read assay at the Johns Hopkins FTIC core. The QIAamp micro DNA kit was used to extract genomic DNA from the cultured CD4+ T cells. Oncomine TCR Beta libraries made from cultured CD4+ T cells were pooled using unique dual indexes and sequenced on an Illumina iSeq 100. The authors' analysis ran thus. Non-productive sequences were removed, and CDR3s that did not start with C, did not end with F or W, or were shorter than 7 amino acids were discarded. Antigen-specific clonotypes were identified with the MANAFEST web application by comparing peptide-stimulated wells with reference and other culture wells. An FDR below 0.05, an odds ratio above 5, and a productive frequency above 0.1% in at least two of three replicate wells were required for clones to be considered positive. Cross-reactive clonotypes were defined as significantly expanded in both SARS-CoV-2 spike wells and at least one common cold coronavirus spike condition. Using R version 3.6.1, CDR3 homology was evaluated through Levenshtein distances (stringdist) along with unrooted phylogenetic trees (ape). Using fastp at Q25 and MiXCR, TCRdb reprocessed the public reads and kept productive beta chains. Rows with a matching CDR3 protein are joined into one entry that keeps the most common DNA and genes. The V and J calls and clone size are TCRdb's, not the authors'. In all, the sample holds 11,000 or so distinct CDR3 sequences, and roughly four fifths of those were seen once. The ten largest make up roughly 24% of the sample.

The CDR3 runs 17 residues from the cysteine to the phenylalanine. Kept here is only the CDR3 DNA, which spans 51 bases and is read in frame from base 1. From a lookup of the germline V gene, CDR1 and CDR2 are MNHEY and SVGAGI. After removal of 4 bases from V and 7 bases from J, the junction retains 16 bases not matched to a gene. This specimen's treatment or condition label, interpreted: approximately 9-day PBMC culture with coronavirus spike peptide pools or control peptides (ViraFEST assay). The study used the ViraFEST assay, which expanded antigen-specific T cells with peptide pools and then identified expanded clonotypes by TCR sequencing. The convalescent patients' positive SARS-CoV-2 PCR tests fell between March and December 2020, which was before the Alpha, Beta and Delta variants emerged in the United States. More than 1.5 million PBMCs per well were cultured in IMDM with roughly 5% human AB serum and 8 to 10 IU/ml IL-2, plus 10 ug/ml peptide pools. On days 3 and 7, half of the culture medium was replaced with fresh IL-2-containing medium. After 10 days of culture, CD4+ T cells were isolated by negative selection with the EasySep CD4+ T cell isolation kit. Ficoll-Paque Plus gradient centrifugation was used to isolate PBMCs from whole blood, and the isolated PBMCs were then either used fresh or cryopreserved at -140C. Triplicate wells were generally used for each culture condition.

This sequence was found in a human donor who had recovered from COVID-19. This receptor chain uses TRBV6-5 and TRBJ2-7; 10 bases in the middle match TRBD2. Material: CD4+ T cells from blood, cultured in vitro. The DNA reads as follows: TGTGCCAGCAGTTTAGGATCGGGGAGTAGCGGGAGGCGGGAGCAGTACTTC. This yields the protein CASSLGSGSSGRREQYF.